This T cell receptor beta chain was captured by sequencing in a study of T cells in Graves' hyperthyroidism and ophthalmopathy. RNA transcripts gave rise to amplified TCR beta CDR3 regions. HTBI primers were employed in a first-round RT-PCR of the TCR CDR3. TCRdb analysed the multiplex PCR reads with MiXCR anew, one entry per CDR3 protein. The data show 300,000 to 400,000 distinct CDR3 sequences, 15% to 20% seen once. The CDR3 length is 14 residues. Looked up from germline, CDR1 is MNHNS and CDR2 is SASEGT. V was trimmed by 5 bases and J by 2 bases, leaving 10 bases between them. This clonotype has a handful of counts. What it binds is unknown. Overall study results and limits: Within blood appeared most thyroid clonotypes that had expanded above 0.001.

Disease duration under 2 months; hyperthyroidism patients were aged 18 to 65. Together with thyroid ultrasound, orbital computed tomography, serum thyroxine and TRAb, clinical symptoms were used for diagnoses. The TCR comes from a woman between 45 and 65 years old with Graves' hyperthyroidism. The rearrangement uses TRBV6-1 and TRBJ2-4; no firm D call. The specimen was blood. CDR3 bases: TGTGCCAGCAGTTCAGAGCTATCCAAAAACATTCAGTACTTC. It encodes CASSSELSKNIQYF.